A selection of T cell receptor beta chains follows, all from one sample in a study of cytomegalovirus exposure and HLA in healthy donors. Assay: immunoSEQ multiplex PCR; the TCRdb copy retains only in-frame clones and omits some. The table records under 95,000 clones, less than 8% of them present only once. Input material: PBMCs. The source of these receptors is a man aged 45-65 years in good health and CMV-seronegative. The CDR3 runs from the conserved cysteine through the conserved F or W.

j_call,v_call,cdr3_aa
TRBJ2-5,TRBV4-1,CASSPTPGRGGEETQYF
TRBJ2-2,TRBV11-2,CASSVDRTGELFF
TRBJ1-1,TRBV10-1,CASTLNTEAFF
TRBJ2-7,TRBV5-1,CASSFGQVPNEQYF
TRBJ2-3,TRBV7-9,CASSPREDTDTQYF
TRBJ2-1,TRBV5-4,CASSPLTSTEQFF
TRBJ1-2,TRBV11-1,CASSLGGTDYGYTF
TRBJ2-3,TRBV6-1,CASSELAGSTDTQYF
TRBJ1-5,TRBV28,CASWSLKGQPQHF
TRBJ2-3,TRBV9,CASSSRTSPDTQYF
TRBJ2-3,TRBV5-4,CASSSTSGSTDTQYF
TRBJ1-6,TRBV6-1,CASSEGENSPLHF
TRBJ1-1,TRBV28,CASRQRQGRTEAFF
TRBJ1-1,TRBV7-3,CASSDGQNTEAFF
TRBJ1-2,TRBV4-3,CASSPDRANYGYTF
TRBJ2-7,TRBV7-8,CASSPRTGSSYEQYF
TRBJ2-1,TRBV5-1,CASSLGQGPNNEQFF
TRBJ1-2,TRBV5-5,CASSLEQTYGYTF
TRBJ2-2,TRBV27,CASTGTGGTGELFF
TRBJ2-3,TRBV11-2,CASSLGHGGGGDTQYF
TRBJ2-7,TRBV6-4,CASPGEAPSSYEQYF
TRBJ1-2,TRBV4-1,CASSQQERGHGYTF
TRBJ2-1,TRBV30,CAWSRPQGGSPNEQFF
TRBJ2-1,TRBV6-6,CASSYSTGGNEQFF